This T cell receptor (beta chain) is drawn from a study of blood T cell repertoires in COVID-19. The method was immunoSEQ multiplex PCR; TCRdb's version includes in-frame clones alone and lacks a portion of them. The table lists under 95,000 clones, 86% of them singletons, with approximately 19% in the top ten. The germline CDR1 and CDR2 sequences are LNHDA and SQIVND (reference sequence). This CDR3 has 17 amino acids. V was pared by 4 bases and J by 6 bases, with 7 bases of the junction left unmatched. This clonotype originated in a woman of 80 years or more with acute or convalescent COVID-19. Sequencing input: peripheral blood. The rearrangement links TRBV19 to TRBJ2-2; 14 bases map to TRBD2. CDR3 DNA sequence: TGTGCCAGTAGTACGATAGGACTAGCGGGGGGACCCGGGGAGCTGTTTTTT. Amino acid sequence: CASSTIGLAGGPGELFF.